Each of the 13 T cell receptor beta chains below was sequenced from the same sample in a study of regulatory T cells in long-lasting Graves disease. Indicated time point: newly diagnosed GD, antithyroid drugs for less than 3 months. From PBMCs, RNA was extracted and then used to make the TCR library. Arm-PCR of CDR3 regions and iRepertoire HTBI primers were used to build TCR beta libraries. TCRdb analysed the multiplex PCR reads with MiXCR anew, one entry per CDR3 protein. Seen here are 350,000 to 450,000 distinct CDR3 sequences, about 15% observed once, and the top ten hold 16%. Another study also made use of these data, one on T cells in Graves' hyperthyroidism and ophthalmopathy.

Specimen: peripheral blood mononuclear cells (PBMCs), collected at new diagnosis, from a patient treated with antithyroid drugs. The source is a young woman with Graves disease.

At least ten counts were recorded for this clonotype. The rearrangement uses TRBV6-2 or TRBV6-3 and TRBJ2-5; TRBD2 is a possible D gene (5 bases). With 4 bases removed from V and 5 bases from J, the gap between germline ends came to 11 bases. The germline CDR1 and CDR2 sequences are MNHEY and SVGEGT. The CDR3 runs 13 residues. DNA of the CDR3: TGTGCCAGCAGTTTGTGGGAGCGGGAGACCCAGTACTTC. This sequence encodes CASSLWERETQYF.

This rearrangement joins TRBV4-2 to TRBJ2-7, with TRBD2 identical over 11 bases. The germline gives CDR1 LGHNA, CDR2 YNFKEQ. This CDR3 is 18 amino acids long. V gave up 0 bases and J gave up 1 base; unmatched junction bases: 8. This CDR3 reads CASSQEGLAGGTSYEQYF. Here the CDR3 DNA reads TGTGCCAGCAGCCAAGAGGGGCTAGCGGGAGGTACTTCCTACGAGCAGTACTTC.

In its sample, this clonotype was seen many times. The CDR3: CASSLSHGTLSTDTQYF. CDR3 sequence (DNA): TGTGCCAGCAGTTTATCGCACGGGACACTCAGCACAGATACGCAGTATTTT. V gene TRBV27 combines with J gene TRBJ2-3, with D perhaps matching TRBD1 (6 bases). The ends were cut back, 0 bases at V and 0 bases at J, with 13 bases in the middle. CDR1 MNHEY and CDR2 SMNVEV come from the germline V gene (reference sequence). The CDR3 has 17 residues.

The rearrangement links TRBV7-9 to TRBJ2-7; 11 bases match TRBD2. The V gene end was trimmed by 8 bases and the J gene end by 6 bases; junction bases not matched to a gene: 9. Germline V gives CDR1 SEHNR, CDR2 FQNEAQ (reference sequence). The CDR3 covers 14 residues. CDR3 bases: TGTGCCAGCGGACAGACTAGCGGGACCCCCGAGCAGTACTTC. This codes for CASGQTSGTPEQYF. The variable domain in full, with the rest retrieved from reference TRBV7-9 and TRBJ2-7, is DTGVSQNPRHKITKRGQNVTFRCDPISEHNRLYWYRQTLGQGPEFLTYFQNEAQLEKSRLLSDRFSAERPKGSFSTLEIQRTEQGDSAMYLCASGQTSGTPEQYFGPGTRLTVT.

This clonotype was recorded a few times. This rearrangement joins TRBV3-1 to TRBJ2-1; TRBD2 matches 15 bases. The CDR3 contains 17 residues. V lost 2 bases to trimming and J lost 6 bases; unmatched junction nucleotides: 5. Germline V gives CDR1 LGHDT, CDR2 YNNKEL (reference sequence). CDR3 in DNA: TGTGCCAGCAGCCAACCTGGACTAGCGGGAGGGAGCAATGAGCAGTTCTTC. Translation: CASSQPGLAGGSNEQFF.

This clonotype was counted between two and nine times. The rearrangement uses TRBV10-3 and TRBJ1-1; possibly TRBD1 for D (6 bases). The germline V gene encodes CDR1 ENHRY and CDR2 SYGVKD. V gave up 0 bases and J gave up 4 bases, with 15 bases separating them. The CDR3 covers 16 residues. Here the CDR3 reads CAISESGGGGVTEAFF. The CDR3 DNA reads TGTGCCATCAGTGAGTCAGGGGGTGGGGGGGTCACTGAAGCTTTCTTT.

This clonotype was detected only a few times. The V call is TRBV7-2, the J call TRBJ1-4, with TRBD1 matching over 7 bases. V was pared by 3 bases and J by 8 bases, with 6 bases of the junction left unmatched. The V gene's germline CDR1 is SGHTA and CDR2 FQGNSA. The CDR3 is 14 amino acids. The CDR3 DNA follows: TGTGCCAGCAGCTTGGGACAGTATGCGGAAAAACTGTTTTTT. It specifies CASSLGQYAEKLFF.

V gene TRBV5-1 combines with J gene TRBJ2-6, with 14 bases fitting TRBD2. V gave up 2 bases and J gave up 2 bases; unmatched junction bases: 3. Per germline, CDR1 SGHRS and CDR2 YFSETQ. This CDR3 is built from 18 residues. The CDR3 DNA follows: TGCGCCAGCAGCTTCGAGGGACTAGCGGGAGCTGGGGCCAACGTCCTGACTTTC. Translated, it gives CASSFEGLAGAGANVLTF.

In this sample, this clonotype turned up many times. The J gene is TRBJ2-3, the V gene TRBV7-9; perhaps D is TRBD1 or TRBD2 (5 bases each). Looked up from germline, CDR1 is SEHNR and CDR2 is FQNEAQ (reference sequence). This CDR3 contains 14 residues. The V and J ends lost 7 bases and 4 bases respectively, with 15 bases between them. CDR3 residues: CASTSRGVPDTQYF. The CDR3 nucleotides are TGTGCCAGCACCTCAAGAGGGGTCCCAGATACGCAGTATTTT.

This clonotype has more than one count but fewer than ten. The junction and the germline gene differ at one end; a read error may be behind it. CDR3 region: CASSFTGLIEETQCF. CDR3 sequence (DNA): TGTGCCAGCAGTTTCACGGGGCTTATCGAAGAGACCCAGTGCTTC. This sequence joins TRBV12-3 or TRBV12-4 and TRBJ2-5; possibly TRBD1 or TRBD2 for D (5 bases each). The CDR3 extends over 15 amino acids.

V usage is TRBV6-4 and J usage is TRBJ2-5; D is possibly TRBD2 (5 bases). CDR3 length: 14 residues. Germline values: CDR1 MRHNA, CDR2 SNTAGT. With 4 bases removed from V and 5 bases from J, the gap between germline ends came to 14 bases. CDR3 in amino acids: CASSGERGAETQYF. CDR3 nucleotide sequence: TGTGCCAGCAGTGGAGAACGGGGTGCGGAGACCCAGTACTTC.

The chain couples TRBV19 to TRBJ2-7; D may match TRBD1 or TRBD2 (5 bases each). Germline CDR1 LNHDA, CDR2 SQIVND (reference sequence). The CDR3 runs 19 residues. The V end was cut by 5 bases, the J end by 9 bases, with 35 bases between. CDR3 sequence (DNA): TGTGCCAGTAGTGCCCTCGGTCTACGGCCTCAAGGGACCTGGGCTGCGCAGTACTTC. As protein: CASSALGLRPQGTWAAQYF.

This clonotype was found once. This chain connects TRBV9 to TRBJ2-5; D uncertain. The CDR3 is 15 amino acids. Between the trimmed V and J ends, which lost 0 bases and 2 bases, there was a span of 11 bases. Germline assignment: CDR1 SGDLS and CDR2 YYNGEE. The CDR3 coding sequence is TGTGCCAGCAGCGTAGCGAGTGGGTTACAAGAGACCCAGTACTTC. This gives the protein CASSVASGLQETQYF.